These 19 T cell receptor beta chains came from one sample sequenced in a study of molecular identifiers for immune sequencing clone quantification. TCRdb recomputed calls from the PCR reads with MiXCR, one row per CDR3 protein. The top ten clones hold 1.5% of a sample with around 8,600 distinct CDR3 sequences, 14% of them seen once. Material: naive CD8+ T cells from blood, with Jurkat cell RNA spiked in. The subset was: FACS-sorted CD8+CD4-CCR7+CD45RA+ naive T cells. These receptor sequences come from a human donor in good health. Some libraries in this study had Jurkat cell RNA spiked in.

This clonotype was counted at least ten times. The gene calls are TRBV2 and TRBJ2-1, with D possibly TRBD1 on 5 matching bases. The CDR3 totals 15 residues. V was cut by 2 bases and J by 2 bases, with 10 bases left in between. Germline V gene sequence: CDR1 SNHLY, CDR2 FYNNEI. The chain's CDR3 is CASSEWQGTYNEQFF. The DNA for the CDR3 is TGTGCCAGCAGTGAATGGCAGGGAACCTACAATGAGCAGTTCTTC.

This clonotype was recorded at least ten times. The CDR3 DNA sequence: TGTGCCAGCAGCCGCCTCGGGACTAGCGGGACCACTGGCTCCTACGAGCAGTACTTC. Its translation: CASSRLGTSGTTGSYEQYF. V and J are TRBV3-1 and TRBJ2-7, with 13 bases that match TRBD2. Per germline, CDR1 LGHDT and CDR2 YNNKEL (reference sequence). The CDR3 has 19 amino acids. The V segment lost 4 bases and the J segment 0 bases; nucleotides outside the gene matches: 12.

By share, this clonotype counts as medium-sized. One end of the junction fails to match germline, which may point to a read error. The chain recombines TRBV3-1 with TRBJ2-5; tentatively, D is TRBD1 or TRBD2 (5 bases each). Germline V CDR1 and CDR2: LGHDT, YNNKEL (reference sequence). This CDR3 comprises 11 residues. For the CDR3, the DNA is TGTGCCAGCAGCCACGGGACCCTCCAGCTCTTC. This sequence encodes CASSHGTLQLF.

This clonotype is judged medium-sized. The CDR3 sequence is CASSHLAGGSGEQYF. CDR3 coding DNA: TGCGCCAGCAGCCACCTAGCGGGAGGGAGTGGCGAGCAGTACTTC. This rearrangement joins TRBV4-3 to TRBJ2-7; the match to TRBD2 covers 12 bases. This CDR3 has 15 amino acids. J lost 6 bases, V lost 3 bases, and 6 bases had no gene match. CDR1 and CDR2 from the germline V gene are LGHNA and YSLEER.

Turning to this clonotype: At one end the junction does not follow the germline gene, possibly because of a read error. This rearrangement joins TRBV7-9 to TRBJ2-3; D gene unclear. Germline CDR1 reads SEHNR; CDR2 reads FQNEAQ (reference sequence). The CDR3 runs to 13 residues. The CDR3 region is CVSRFLATDTQYF. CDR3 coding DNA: TGTGTCAGCAGATTTTTAGCCACAGATACGCAGTATTTT.

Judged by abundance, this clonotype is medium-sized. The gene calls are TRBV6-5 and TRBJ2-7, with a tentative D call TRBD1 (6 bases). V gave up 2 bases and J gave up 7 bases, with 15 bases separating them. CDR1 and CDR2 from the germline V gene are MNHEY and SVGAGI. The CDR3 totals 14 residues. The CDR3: CASSYTRSGTEQYF. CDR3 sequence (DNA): TGTGCCAGCAGTTACACGAGATCGGGGACAGAGCAGTACTTC.

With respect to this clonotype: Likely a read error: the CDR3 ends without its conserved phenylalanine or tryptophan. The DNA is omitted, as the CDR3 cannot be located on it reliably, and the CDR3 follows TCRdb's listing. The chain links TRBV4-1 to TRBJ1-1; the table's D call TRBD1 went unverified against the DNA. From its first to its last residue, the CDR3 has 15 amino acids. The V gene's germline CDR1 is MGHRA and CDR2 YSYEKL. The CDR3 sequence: CASSQGTGLNTETFL.

Here the CDR3 reads CASSQSQWGGTGELFF. CDR3 nucleotides: TGTGCCAGCAGCCAGTCCCAATGGGGGGGGACCGGGGAGCTGTTTTTT. V usage is TRBV4-2 and J usage is TRBJ2-2, with 7 nucleotides matching TRBD2. The CDR3 is 16 residues long. Germline trimming cut 3 bases from V and 5 bases from J; bases unmatched to any gene: 9. CDR1 is LGHNA, CDR2 YNFKEQ, per germline.

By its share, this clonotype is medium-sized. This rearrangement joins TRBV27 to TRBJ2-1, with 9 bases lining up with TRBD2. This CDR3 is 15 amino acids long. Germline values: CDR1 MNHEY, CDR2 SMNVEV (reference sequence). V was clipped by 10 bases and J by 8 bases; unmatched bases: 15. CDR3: CATGRGTSPSDEQFF. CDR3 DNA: TGTGCCACGGGCCGGGGGACTAGCCCTTCGGATGAGCAGTTCTTC.

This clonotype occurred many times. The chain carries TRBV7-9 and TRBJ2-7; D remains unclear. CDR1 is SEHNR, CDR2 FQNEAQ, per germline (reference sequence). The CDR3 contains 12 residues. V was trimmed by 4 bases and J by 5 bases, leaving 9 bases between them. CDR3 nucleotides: TGTGCCAGCAGCTCCCCCGCGGACGAGCAGTACTTC. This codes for CASSSPADEQYF.

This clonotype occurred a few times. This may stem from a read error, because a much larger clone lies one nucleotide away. The CDR3 nucleotides read TGTGCCAGTAGTATCCTGGCGGGGGGATACAATGAGCGGTTCTTC. As protein: CASSILAGGYNERFF. The genes are TRBV19 and TRBJ2-1; 8 bases fit TRBD2. CDR3 length equals 15 residues. Germline CDR1 and CDR2: LNHDA and SQIVND (reference sequence).

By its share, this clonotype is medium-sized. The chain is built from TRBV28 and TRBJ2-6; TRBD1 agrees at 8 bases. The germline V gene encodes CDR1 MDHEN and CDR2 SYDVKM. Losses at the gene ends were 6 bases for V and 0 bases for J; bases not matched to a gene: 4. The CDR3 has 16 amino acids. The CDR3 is CASRDRGTSGANVLTF. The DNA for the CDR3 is TGTGCCAGCAGAGACAGGGGTACCTCTGGGGCCAACGTCCTGACTTTC.

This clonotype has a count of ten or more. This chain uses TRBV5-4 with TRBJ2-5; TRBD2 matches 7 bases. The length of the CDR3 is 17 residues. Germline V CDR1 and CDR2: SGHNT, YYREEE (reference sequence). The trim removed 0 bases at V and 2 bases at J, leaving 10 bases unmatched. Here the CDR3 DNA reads TGTGCCAGCAGCTTGGAGGAAGCGGGGTTATGGCAAGAGACCCAGTACTTC. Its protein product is CASSLEEAGLWQETQYF.

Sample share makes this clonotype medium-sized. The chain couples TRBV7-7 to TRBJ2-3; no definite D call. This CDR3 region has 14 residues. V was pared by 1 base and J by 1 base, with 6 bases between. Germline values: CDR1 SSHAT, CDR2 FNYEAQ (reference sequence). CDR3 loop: CASSLDIGTDTQYF. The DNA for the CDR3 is TGTGCCAGCAGCTTAGACATCGGCACAGATACGCAGTATTTT.

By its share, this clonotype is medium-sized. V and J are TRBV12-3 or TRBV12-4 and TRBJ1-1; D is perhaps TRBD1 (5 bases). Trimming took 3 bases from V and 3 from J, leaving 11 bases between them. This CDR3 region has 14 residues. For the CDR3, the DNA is TGTGCCAGCAGTTTTCAGGGTTTGTACACTGAAGCTTTCTTT. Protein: CASSFQGLYTEAFF.

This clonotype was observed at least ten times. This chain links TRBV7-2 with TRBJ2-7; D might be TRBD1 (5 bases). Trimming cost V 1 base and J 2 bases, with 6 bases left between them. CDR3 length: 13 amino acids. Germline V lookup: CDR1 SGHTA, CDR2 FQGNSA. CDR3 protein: CASSLGGTYEQYF. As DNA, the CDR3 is TGTGCCAGCAGCTTAGGGGGCACCTACGAGCAGTACTTC.

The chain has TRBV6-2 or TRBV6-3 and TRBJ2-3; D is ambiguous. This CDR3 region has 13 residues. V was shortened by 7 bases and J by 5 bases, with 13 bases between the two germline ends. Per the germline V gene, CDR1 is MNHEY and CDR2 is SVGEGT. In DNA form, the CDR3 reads TGTGCCAGCACCCCGACCTTTGGAGATACGCAGTATTTT. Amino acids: CASTPTFGDTQYF.

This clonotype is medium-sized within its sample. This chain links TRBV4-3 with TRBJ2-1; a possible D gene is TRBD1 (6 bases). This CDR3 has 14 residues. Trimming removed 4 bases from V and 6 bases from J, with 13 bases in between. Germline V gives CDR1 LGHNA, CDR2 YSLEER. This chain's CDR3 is CASSLDLGANEQFF. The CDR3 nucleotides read TGCGCCAGCAGCCTAGATCTGGGGGCCAATGAGCAGTTCTTC.

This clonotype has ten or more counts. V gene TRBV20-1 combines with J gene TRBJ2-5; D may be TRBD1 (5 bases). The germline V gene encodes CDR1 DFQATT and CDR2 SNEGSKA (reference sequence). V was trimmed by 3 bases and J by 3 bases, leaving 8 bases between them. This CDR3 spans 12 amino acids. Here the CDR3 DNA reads TGCAGTGCTAGGGACAAGAAAGAGACCCAGTACTTC. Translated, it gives CSARDKKETQYF.